Listed here is a single T cell receptor beta chain. This sample is part of a study of OX40 agonist ivuxolimab in advanced cancers. Study information: Partial responses were recorded for three patients, including one with hepatocellular carcinoma and two with cutaneous melanoma.

The table came from immunoSEQ multiplex PCR; TCRdb's copy has only in-frame clones and leaves some out. The profile shows tens of thousands of clones, around 89% of them singletons. Trimming shortened V by 5 bases and J by 4 bases, and 8 bases separated the two germline ends. Germline CDR1 is SEHNR and CDR2 is FQNEAQ (reference sequence). The CDR3 contains 13 residues. Sequencing was performed on CD4+ or CD8+ T cells sorted from blood, taken in a trial of the OX40 agonist ivuxolimab. The TCR sequence derives from an adult with an advanced solid tumor such as melanoma, head and neck, liver or kidney cancer. The chain links TRBV7-9 to TRBJ1-4; D gene ambiguous. This chain's CDR3 is CASSPDGNEKLFF. For the CDR3, the DNA is TGTGCCAGCAGCCCCGACGGTAATGAAAAACTGTTTTTT.